Included here is one TCR beta chain sequence, with context. Original handling: Estimated nucleated cell counts came from reference gene primer amplification. Profiling relied on immunoSEQ multiplex PCR, and the TCRdb table lists in-frame clones only, not all of them. D and trimming were read from the DNA, whereas the V and J calls and clone size are those reported in that table. The sample gives more than 110,000 clones, roughly 80% of which show up once; roughly 4% is in the top ten. These data originate in a study of blood T cell repertoires in COVID-19. Study-level background: COVID-19 samples, acute and convalescent, were from the United States, Italy and Spain. In each case, the material was cDNA or gDNA derived from T cells, B-cell-depleted T cells, or PBMCs.

The CDR3 runs 16 residues. The germline gives CDR1 ENHRY, CDR2 SYGVKD. J gave up 5 bases and V 4 bases, and 11 bases lay outside the gene matches. V usage is TRBV10-3 and J usage is TRBJ2-3; 8 bases are shared with TRBD1. The source is a woman aged 80 or over with acute or convalescent COVID-19. What was sequenced was peripheral blood. The CDR3 nucleotides are TGTGCCATCAGTGGCCGGGACAGGAAAAGAGGAGATACGCAGTATTTT. This gives the protein CAISGRDRKRGDTQYF.